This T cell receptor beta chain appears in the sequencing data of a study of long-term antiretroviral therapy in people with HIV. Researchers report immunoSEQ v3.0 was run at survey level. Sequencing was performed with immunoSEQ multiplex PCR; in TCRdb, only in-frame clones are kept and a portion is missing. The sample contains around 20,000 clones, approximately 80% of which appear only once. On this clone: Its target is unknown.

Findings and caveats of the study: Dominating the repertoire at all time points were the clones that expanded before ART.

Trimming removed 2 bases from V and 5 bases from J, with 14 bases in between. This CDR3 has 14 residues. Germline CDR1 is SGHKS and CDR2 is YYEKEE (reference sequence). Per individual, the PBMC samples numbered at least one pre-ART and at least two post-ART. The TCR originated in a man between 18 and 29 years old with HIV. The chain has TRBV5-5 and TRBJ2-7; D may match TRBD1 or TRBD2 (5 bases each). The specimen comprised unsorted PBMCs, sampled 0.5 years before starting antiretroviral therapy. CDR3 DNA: TGTGCCAGCAGCTTAGCAGGGCTGGAGGACGAGCAGTACTTC. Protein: CASSLAGLEDEQYF.